The 8 T cell receptor beta chains below all came from one sample that was sequenced in a study of cytomegalovirus exposure and HLA in healthy donors. Primers: 60 Vbeta forward and 13 Jbeta reverse. The table came from immunoSEQ multiplex PCR; TCRdb's copy has only in-frame clones and leaves some out. The sample has 65,000 to 85,000 clones, and its top ten clones hold roughly 2.3%. Sequenced sample: PBMCs. Every receptor here comes from a female donor in good health and CMV-seropositive.

The chain recombines TRBV29-1 with TRBJ2-3, with 14 bases aligning to TRBD2. Germline trimming cut 3 bases from V and 2 bases from J; bases unmatched to any gene: 4. Germline CDR1 and CDR2: SQVTM and ANQGSEA. CDR3 length: 16 residues. CDR3 in DNA: TGCAGCGTTGACGGGACTAGCGGGAGAATCACAGATACGCAGTATTTT. It codes for CSVDGTSGRITDTQYF.

The V and J genes are TRBV11-2 and TRBJ2-7, with D unresolved. The V gene lost 4 bases and the J gene lost 1 base, with 11 bases spanning the gap. This CDR3 is 14 amino acids long. Germline V gene lookup returns CDR1 SGHAT and CDR2 FQNNGV. The CDR3 loop is CASSSRGGSYEQYF. Here the CDR3 DNA reads TGTGCCAGCAGCTCCCGAGGCGGATCCTACGAGCAGTACTTC. The variable domain in full, with the rest retrieved from reference TRBV11-2 and TRBJ2-7, is EAGVAQSPRYKIIEKRQSVAFWCNPISGHATLYWYQQILGQGPKLLIQFQNNGVVDDSQLPKDRFSAERLKGVDSTLKIQPAKLEDSAVYLCASSSRGGSYEQYFGPGTRLTVT.

This chain uses TRBV6-1 with TRBJ1-2, with TRBD1 matching 8 bases. CDR1 is MNHNS, CDR2 SASEGT, per germline. V shed 6 bases, J shed 4 bases, and the junction held 10 bases outside the gene matches. The CDR3 totals 15 residues. CDR3 nucleotide sequence: TGTGCCAGCAGGGGAGACAGGGGATTAAGCTATGGCTACACCTTC. Residues: CASRGDRGLSYGYTF.

The rearrangement links TRBV25-1 to TRBJ1-1; D is perhaps TRBD1 (6 bases). CDR3 length equals 15 residues. The germline V gene has CDR1 MGHDK and CDR2 SYGVNS. V lost 4 bases and J lost 1, with 13 bases in between. The DNA for the CDR3 is TGTGCCAGCAGTGTCGCCGACAGGCCGAACACTGAAGCTTTCTTT. Translating it yields CASSVADRPNTEAFF.

This sequence joins TRBV6-5 and TRBJ2-7; 7 bases are a match to TRBD2. V shed 6 bases, J shed 2 bases, and the junction held 10 bases outside the gene matches. CDR3 length: 15 residues. Germline-derived CDR1 and CDR2 are MNHEY and SVGAGI. DNA for the CDR3: TGTGCCAGCAGCCCCCAGGAGCGGGGCGCCTACGAGCAGTACTTC. It encodes CASSPQERGAYEQYF.

The rearrangement links TRBV4-2 to TRBJ1-6, with 8 bases fitting TRBD1. Germline V CDR1 and CDR2: LGHNA, YNFKEQ. V shed 4 bases and J 7 bases; nucleotides not matched to a gene: 21. This CDR3 contains 20 residues. CDR3 sequence: CASSPDQQRPDRVTNSPLHF. The DNA for the CDR3 is TGTGCCAGCAGCCCCGACCAGCAGCGACCGGACAGGGTAACAAATTCACCCCTCCACTTT.

The chain recombines TRBV2 with TRBJ2-7; 8 bases map to TRBD2. The V and J ends lost 6 bases and 3 bases, in that order; junction bases with no gene match: 1. Germline CDR1 is SNHLY and CDR2 is FYNNEI. The CDR3 has 12 amino acids. The CDR3 DNA reads TGTGCCAGCAGCCGGGAGGGCTACGAGCAGTACTTC. It specifies CASSREGYEQYF.

The chain links TRBV4-1 to TRBJ2-7, with D perhaps matching TRBD1 (5 bases). This CDR3 comprises 16 residues. CDR1 and CDR2 from the germline V gene are MGHRA and YSYEKL. V shed 4 bases and J shed 5 bases, with 21 bases lying between them. CDR3 DNA: TGCGCCAGCAGCCCAGGGCGGCAGGGTGCTTTCCACGAGCAGTACTTC. It is translated as CASSPGRQGAFHEQYF.